This T cell receptor beta chain was observed in a study of beta chain features in type 1 diabetes. In germline, CDR1 is SGHTA, CDR2 FQGNSA. CDR3 length equals 12 residues. V dropped 2 bases and J dropped 10 bases, with 9 bases sitting between them. Of the isolated RNA, all was reverse transcribed, and so the sequenced material was expressed TCRB transcripts. Here immunoSEQ multiplex PCR was the method, and the copy in TCRdb shows in-frame clones only, minus some. The sample has approximately 130,000 clones, 15% to 20% seen once. In this sample, this clone turned up a few times. Its antigen is undetermined. Study-wide findings and caveats: Healthy donors had naive, central memory and Treg TCRB repertoires that appeared less similar than those seen among patients. TCRB CDR3 length was moderately but significantly reduced in all four CD4+ subsets of Type 1 diabetes patients. Type 1 diabetes patients had fewer VDJ junction insertions and more deletions. Over-representation of high TCR-expressing cells was a possible consequence of cDNA sequencing.

Sequenced material: central memory CD4+ T cells from blood. The chain joins TRBV7-2 to TRBJ2-4; D is undetermined. The origin of this receptor is a man between 18 and 35 years old with type 1 diabetes. The CDR3 sequence: CASSLNHGIQYF. The CDR3 DNA follows: TGTGCCAGCAGCTTAAACCATGGGATTCAGTACTTC. Variable domain in full (rest from reference TRBV7-2 and TRBJ2-4): GAGVSQSPSNKVTEKGKDVELRCDPISGHTALYWYRQSLGQGLEFLIYFQGNSAPDKSGLPSDRFSAERTGGSVSTLTIQRTQQEDSAVYLCASSLNHGIQYFGAGTRLSVL.